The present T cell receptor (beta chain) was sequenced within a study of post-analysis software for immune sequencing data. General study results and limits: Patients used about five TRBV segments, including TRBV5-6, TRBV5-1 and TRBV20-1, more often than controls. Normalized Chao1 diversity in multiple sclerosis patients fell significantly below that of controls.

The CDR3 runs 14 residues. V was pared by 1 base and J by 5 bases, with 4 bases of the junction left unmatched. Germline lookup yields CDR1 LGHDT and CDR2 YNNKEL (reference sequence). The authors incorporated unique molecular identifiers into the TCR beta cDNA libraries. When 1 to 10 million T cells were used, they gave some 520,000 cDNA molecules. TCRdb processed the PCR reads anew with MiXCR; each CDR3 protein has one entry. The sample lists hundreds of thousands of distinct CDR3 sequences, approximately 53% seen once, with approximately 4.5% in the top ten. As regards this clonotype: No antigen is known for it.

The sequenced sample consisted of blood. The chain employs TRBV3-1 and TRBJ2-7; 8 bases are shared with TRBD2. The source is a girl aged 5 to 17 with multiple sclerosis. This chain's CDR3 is CASSQVAGRNEQYF. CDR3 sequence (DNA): TGTGCCAGCAGCCAAGTAGCGGGGAGGAACGAGCAGTACTTC.